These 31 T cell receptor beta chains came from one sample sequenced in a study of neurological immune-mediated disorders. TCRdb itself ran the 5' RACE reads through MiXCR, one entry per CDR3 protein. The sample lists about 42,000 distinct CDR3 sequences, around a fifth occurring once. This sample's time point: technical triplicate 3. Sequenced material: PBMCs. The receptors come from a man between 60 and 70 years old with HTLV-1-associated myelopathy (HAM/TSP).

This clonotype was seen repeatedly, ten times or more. The CDR3 here is CSAQTKPRPLAKNIQYF. CDR3 nucleotide sequence: TGCAGTGCTCAAACCAAACCGCGCCCGCTAGCCAAAAACATTCAGTACTTC. V usage is TRBV20-1 and J usage is TRBJ2-4; D is unresolved. Germline V lookup: CDR1 DFQATT, CDR2 SNEGSKA (reference sequence). V shed 5 bases and J shed 0 bases, with 20 bases lying between them. The CDR3 loop spans 17 amino acids.

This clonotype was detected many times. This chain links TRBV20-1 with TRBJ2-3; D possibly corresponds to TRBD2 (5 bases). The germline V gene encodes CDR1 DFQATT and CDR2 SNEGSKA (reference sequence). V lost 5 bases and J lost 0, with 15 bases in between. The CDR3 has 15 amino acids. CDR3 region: CSAPGPGGSTDTQYF. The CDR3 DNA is TGCAGTGCTCCTGGACCTGGAGGAAGCACAGATACGCAGTATTTT.

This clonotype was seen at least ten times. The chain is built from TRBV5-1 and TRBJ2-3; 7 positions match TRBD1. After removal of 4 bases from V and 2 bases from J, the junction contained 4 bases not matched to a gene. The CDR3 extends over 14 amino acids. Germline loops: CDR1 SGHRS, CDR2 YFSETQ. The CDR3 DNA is TGCGCCAGCAGCCGGGACAGCTACACAGATACGCAGTATTTT. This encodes CASSRDSYTDTQYF.

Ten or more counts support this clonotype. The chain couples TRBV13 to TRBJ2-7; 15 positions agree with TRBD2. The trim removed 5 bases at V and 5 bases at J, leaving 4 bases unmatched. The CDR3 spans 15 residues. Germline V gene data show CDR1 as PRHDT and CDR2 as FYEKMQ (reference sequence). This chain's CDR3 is CASSPWTSGRDEQYF. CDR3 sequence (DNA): TGTGCCAGCAGCCCCTGGACTAGCGGGAGGGACGAGCAGTACTTC.

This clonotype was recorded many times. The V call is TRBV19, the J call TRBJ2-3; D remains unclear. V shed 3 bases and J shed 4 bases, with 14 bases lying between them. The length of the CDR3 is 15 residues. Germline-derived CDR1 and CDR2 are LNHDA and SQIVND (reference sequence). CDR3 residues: CASSIVNGRADTQYF. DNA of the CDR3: TGTGCCAGTAGTATCGTCAACGGGCGAGCAGATACGCAGTATTTT.

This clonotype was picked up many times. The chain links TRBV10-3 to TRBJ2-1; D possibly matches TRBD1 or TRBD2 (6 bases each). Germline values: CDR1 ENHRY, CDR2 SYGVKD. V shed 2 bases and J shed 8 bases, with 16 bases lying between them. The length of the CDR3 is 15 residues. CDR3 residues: CAISELGLGGDEQFF. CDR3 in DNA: TGTGCCATCAGTGAGCTCGGACTGGGGGGCGATGAGCAGTTCTTC.

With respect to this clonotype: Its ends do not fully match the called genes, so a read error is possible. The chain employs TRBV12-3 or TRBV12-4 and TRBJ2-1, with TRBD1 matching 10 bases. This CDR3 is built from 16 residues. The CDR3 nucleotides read TGTGCCAGCAGTTTAGTGGGACAGGGGCCGGCCAATCAGCAGTTCTTC. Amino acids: CASSLVGQGPANQQFF.

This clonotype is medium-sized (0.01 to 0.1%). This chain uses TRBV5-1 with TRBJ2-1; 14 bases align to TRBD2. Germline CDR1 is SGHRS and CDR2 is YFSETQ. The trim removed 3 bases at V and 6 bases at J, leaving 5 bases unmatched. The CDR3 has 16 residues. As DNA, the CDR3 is TGCGCCAGCAGCTCATCGGGACTAGCGGGAGTCAATGAGCAGTTCTTC. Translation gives CASSSSGLAGVNEQFF.

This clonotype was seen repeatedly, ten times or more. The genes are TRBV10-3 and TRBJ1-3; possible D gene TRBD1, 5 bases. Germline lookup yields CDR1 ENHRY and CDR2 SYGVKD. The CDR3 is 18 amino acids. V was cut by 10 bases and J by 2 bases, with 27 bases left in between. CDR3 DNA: TGTGCCAGCGTCCGCGACAGCTTACGTAAGGGACCTGGAAACACCATATATTTT. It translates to CASVRDSLRKGPGNTIYF.

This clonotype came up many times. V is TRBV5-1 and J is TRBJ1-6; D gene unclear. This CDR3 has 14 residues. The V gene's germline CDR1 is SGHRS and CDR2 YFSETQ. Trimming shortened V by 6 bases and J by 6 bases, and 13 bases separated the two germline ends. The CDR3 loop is CASKVEAGNSPLHF. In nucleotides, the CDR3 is TGCGCCAGCAAGGTAGAGGCTGGTAATTCACCCCTCCACTTT.

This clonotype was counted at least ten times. The CDR3 spells CSVERQTGSTEAFF. The CDR3, as DNA: TGCAGCGTTGAGCGCCAGACAGGGAGCACTGAAGCTTTCTTT. The V call is TRBV29-1, the J call TRBJ1-1; 7 nucleotides align to TRBD1. Losses at the gene ends were 3 bases for V and 4 bases for J; bases not matched to a gene: 8. CDR1 is SQVTM and CDR2 is ANQGSEA in the germline V gene. This CDR3 has 14 residues.

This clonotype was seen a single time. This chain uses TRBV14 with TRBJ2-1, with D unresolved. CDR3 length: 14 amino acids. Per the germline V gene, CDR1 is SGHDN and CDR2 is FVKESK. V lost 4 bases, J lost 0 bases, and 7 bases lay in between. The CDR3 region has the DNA TGTGCCAGCAGCCCCAGCAGCTCCTACAATGAGCAGTTCTTC. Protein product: CASSPSSSYNEQFF.

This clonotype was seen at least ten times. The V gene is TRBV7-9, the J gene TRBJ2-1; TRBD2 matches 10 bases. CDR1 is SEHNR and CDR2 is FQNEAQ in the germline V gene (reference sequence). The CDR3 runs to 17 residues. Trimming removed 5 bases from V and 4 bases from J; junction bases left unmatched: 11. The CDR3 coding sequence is TGTGCCAGCAGCCCACCGCCGGGACTAGCGCAATACAATGAGCAGTTCTTC. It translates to CASSPPPGLAQYNEQFF.

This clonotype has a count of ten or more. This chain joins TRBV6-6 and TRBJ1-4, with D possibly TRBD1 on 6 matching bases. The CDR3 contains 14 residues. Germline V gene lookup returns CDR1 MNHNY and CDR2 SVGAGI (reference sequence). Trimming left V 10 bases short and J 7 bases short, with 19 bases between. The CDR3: CATFFQGSGEKLFF. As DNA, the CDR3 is TGTGCCACCTTTTTCCAGGGGTCGGGTGAAAAACTGTTTTTT.

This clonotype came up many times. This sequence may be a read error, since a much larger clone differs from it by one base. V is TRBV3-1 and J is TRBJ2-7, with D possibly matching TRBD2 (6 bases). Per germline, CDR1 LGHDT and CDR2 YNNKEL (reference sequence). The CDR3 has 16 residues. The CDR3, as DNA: TGTGCCAACAGCCAAGTCATCACTAGCAGTTCCTACGAGCAGTACTTC. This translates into CANSQVITSSSYEQYF.

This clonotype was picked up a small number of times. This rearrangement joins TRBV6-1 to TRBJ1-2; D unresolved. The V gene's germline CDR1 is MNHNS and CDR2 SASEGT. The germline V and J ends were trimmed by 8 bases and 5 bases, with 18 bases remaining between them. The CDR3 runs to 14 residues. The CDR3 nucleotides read TGTGCCAGCTCTCCGACGAGCCAACTATATGGCTACACCTTC. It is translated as CASSPTSQLYGYTF.

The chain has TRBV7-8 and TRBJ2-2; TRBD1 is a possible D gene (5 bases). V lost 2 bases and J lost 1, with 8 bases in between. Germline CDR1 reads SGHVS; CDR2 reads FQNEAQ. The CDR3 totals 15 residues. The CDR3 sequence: CASSLLRENTGELFF. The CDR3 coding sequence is TGTGCCAGCAGCTTACTCAGGGAGAACACCGGGGAGCTGTTTTTT.

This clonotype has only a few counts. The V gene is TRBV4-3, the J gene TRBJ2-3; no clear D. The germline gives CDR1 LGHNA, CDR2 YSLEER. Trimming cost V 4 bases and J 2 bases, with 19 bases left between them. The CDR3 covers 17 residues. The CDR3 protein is CASSPRRTDSFTDTQYF. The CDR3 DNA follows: TGCGCCAGCAGCCCAAGACGGACGGATTCATTCACAGATACGCAGTATTTT.

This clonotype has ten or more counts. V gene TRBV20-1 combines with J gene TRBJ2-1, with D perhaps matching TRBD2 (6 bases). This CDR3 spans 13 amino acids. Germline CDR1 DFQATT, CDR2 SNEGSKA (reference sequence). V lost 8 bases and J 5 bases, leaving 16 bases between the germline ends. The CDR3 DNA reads TGCAGTCCGACCCGCGGGACCAACAATGAGCAGTTCTTC. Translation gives CSPTRGTNNEQFF.

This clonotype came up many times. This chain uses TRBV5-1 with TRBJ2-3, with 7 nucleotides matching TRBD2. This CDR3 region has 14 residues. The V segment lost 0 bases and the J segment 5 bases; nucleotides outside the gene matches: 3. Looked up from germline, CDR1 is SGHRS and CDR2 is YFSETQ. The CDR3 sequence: CASSLGSGGDTQYF. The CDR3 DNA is TGCGCCAGCAGCTTGGGATCGGGAGGAGATACGCAGTATTTT.

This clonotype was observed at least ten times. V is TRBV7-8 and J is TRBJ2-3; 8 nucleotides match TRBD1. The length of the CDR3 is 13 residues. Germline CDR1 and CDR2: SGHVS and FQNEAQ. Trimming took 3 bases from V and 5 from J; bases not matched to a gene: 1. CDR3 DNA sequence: TGTGCCAGCAGCTTTACAGGGGGAGATACGCAGTATTTT. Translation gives CASSFTGGDTQYF.

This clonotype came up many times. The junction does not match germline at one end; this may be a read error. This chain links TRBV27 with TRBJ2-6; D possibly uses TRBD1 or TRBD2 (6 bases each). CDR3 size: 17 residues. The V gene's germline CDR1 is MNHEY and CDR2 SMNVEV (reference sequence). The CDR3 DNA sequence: TGTGCCAGCAGTATATCGGCAGGGGCGGGGGGGGCCAACGTCCTGACTTTC. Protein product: CASSISAGAGGANVLTF.

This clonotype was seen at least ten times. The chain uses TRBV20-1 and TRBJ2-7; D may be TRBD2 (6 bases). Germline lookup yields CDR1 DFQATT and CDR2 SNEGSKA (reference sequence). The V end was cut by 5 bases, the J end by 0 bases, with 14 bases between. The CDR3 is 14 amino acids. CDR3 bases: TGCAGTGCTCCGGGACTCCCGAGCTCCTACGAGCAGTACTTC. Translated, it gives CSAPGLPSSYEQYF.

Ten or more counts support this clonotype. CDR3 DNA: TGCGCCAGCAGCTTGGCCGGGGGAGGGAACGTCGCTTACGAGCAGTACTTC. As protein: CASSLAGGGNVAYEQYF. The chain joins TRBV5-1 to TRBJ2-7; 7 nucleotides agree with TRBD2. The CDR3 length is 17 residues. Germline V lookup: CDR1 SGHRS, CDR2 YFSETQ. V shed 0 bases and J 4 bases; nucleotides not matched to a gene: 13. The complete variable domain, with remaining parts taken from reference TRBV5-1 and TRBJ2-7, reads KAGVTQTPRYLIKTRGQQVTLSCSPISGHRSVSWYQQTPGQGLQFLFEYFSETQRNKGNFPGRFSGRQFSNSRSEMNVSTLELGDSALYLCASSLAGGGNVAYEQYFGPGTRLTVT.

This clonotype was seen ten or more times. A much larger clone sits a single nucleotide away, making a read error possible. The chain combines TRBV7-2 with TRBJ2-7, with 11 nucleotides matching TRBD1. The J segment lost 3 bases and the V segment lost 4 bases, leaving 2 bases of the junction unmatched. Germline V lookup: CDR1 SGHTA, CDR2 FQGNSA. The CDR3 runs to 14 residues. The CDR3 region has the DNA TGTGCCAGCAGCTACGGGACAGGGGGCTACGAGCAGTACTTC. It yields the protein CASSYGTGGYEQYF.

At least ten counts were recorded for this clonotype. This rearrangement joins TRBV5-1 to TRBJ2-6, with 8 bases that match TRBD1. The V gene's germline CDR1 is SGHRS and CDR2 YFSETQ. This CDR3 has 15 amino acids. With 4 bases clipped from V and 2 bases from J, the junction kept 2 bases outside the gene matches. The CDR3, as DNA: TGCGCCAGCAGCGCGACAGGGGCTGGGGCCAACGTCCTGACTTTC. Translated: CASSATGAGANVLTF.

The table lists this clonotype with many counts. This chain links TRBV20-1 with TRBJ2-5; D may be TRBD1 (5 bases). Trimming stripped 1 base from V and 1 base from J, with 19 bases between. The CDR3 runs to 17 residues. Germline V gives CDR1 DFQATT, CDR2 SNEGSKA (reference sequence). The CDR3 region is CSARGAGPDTTQETQYF. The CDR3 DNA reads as TGCAGTGCTAGAGGAGCAGGGCCCGACACCACCCAAGAGACCCAGTACTTC.

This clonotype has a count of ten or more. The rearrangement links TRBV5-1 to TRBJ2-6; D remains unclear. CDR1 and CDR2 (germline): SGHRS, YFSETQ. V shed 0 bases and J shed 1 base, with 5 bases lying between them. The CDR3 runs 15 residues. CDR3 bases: TGCGCCAGCAGCTTGGATATTTCTGGGGCCAACGTCCTGACTTTC. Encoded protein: CASSLDISGANVLTF.

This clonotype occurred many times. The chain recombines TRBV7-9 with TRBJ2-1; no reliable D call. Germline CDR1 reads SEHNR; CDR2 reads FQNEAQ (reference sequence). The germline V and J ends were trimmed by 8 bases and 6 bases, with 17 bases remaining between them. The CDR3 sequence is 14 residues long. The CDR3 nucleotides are TGTGCCAGCGCGGTCTCAGAGGTTTTCAATGAGCAGTTCTTC. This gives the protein CASAVSEVFNEQFF.

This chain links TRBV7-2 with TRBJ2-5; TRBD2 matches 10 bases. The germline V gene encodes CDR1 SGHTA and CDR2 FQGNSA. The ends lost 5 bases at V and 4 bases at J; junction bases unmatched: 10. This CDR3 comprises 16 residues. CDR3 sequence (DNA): TGTGCCAGCAGCGCTGGACTAGCGGCGGGCCCAGAGACCCAGTACTTC. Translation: CASSAGLAAGPETQYF.

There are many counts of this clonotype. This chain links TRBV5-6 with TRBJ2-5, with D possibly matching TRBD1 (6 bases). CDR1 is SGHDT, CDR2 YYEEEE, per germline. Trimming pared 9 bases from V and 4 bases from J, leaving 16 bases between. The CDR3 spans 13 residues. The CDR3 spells CATTGTNRETQYF. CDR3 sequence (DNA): TGTGCCACCACCGGGACAAATAGAGAGACCCAGTACTTC.